The clone carrying this TCR beta chain was seen many times. Its matching antigen is unknown. The data derive from a study of T cell repertoires in cytomegalovirus infection. About the study: Recently identified HLA-C-restricted and well-studied HLA-B-restricted CMV epitopes were used.

The CDR3 is 14 residues long. V lost 1 base and J lost 6, with 13 bases in between. Per the germline V gene, CDR1 is SGHDN and CDR2 is FVKESK. Using its own MiXCR run on the reads, TCRdb lists one record per CDR3 protein. The sample lists 700,000 to 900,000 distinct CDR3 sequences, under 35% occurring once. This receptor was identified in a human donor in good health (CMV status not recorded). Some clones in this sample may be carry-over from other donors' samples. The source was cultured CD8+ T cells from PBMCs, collected from culture after CMV antigen stimulation. The chain carries TRBV14 and TRBJ2-7, with a weak D call TRBD1 (6 bases). Written as DNA, the CDR3 is TGTGCCAGCAGCCAAGTGCTTGCCAGGGGCGAGCAGTACTTC. Its translation: CASSQVLARGEQYF.